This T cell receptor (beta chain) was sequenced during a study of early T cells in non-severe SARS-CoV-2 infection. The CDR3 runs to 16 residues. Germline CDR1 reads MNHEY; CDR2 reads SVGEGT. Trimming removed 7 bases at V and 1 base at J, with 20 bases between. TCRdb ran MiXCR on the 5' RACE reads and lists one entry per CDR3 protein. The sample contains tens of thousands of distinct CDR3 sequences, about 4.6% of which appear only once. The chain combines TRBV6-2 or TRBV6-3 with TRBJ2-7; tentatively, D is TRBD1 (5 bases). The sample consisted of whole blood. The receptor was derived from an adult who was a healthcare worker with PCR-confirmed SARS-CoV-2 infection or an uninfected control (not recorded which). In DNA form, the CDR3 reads TGTGCCAGCACCGACCCCGGCAGGGTGTCATCCTACGAGCAGTACTTC. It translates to CASTDPGRVSSYEQYF.